The next 5 T cell receptor beta chains were all read from a single sample in a study of graft-versus-host responses after intestinal transplantation. Method: immunoSEQ multiplex PCR; TCRdb's copy keeps in-frame clones and lacks some. This table holds about 98,000 clones, about 82% found once. The sample was PBMCs, taken 255 days after intestinal transplant. These receptors were collected from a human patient who received an intestinal transplant, so some T cells may come from the graft donor.

This chain uses TRBV5-6 with TRBJ1-2, with 9 bases aligning to TRBD1. This CDR3 region has 17 residues. The J segment lost 8 bases and the V segment lost 0 bases, leaving 14 bases of the junction unmatched. Per germline, CDR1 SGHDT and CDR2 YYEEEE. The CDR3 loop reads CASSLGSTPGQGRGYTF. The CDR3 DNA reads TGTGCCAGCAGCTTGGGGTCTACCCCGGGACAGGGACGCGGCTACACCTTC. Variable domain in full (rest from reference TRBV5-6 and TRBJ1-2): DAGVTQSPTHLIKTRGQQVTLRCSPKSGHDTVSWYQQALGQGPQFIFQYYEEEERQRGNFPDRFSGHQFPNYSSELNVNALLLGDSALYLCASSLGSTPGQGRGYTFGSGTRLTVV.

This chain uses TRBV7-9 with TRBJ2-7, with D unclear. This CDR3 is built from 13 residues. Germline CDR1 and CDR2: SEHNR and FQNEAQ (reference sequence). Trimming pared 5 bases from V and 2 bases from J, leaving 10 bases between. The DNA for the CDR3 is TGTGCCAGCAGCCATCGACAAGCCTACGAGCAGTACTTC. Translated, it gives CASSHRQAYEQYF.

This clone was seen a few times. The chain uses TRBV5-1 and TRBJ1-4; possible D gene TRBD1, 6 bases. This CDR3 has 14 amino acids. Germline CDR1 and CDR2: SGHRS and YFSETQ. Trimming pared 4 bases from V and 7 bases from J, leaving 14 bases between. The CDR3 region is CASSNGGRIEKLFF. Here the CDR3 DNA reads TGCGCCAGCAGCAACGGGGGGCGAATTGAAAAACTGTTTTTT.

The rearrangement links TRBV19 to TRBJ2-7; 11 bases line up with TRBD1. The CDR3 is made up of 15 amino acids. The V gene's germline CDR1 is LNHDA and CDR2 SQIVND (reference sequence). Trimming at V came to 3 bases and at J to 3 bases, leaving 4 bases not matched to a gene. Here the CDR3 reads CASSIRGTGGYEQYF. CDR3 nucleotides: TGTGCCAGTAGTATCAGGGGGACAGGGGGCTACGAGCAGTACTTC. Variable domain in full (rest from reference TRBV19 and TRBJ2-7): DGGITQSPKYLFRKEGQNVTLSCEQNLNHDAMYWYRQDPGQGLRLIYYSQIVNDFQKGDIAEGYSVSREKKESFPLTVTSAQKNPTAFYLCASSIRGTGGYEQYFGPGTRLTVT.

This clone was counted once. The rearrangement links TRBV5-5 to TRBJ2-3, with TRBD2 as a possible D gene (6 bases). Deletions cut 4 bases from V and 3 bases from J, with 15 bases between. The CDR3 has 15 residues. Germline CDR1 reads SGHKS; CDR2 reads YYEKEE (reference sequence). The CDR3 nucleotides are TGTGCCAGCAGCCTGACCGGGACTTCGACAGATACGCAGTATTTT. As protein: CASSLTGTSTDTQYF.